This TCR beta chain was sequenced in a study of blood T cell repertoires in COVID-19. Study-wide context: Acute and convalescent COVID-19 samples came from the United States, Italy and Spain. Nucleic acid was either cDNA or gDNA, and it came from T cells, B-cell-depleted T cells, or PBMCs.

With 3 bases removed from V and 2 bases from J, the gap between germline ends came to 6 bases. This CDR3 comprises 12 residues. CDR1 and CDR2 (germline): SGHNT, YYREEE (reference sequence). In the original analysis: The authors estimated nucleated cell counts from reference gene primer amplification. Clones were read by immunoSEQ multiplex PCR, and TCRdb kept only the in-frame ones, dropping some. Clone size and the V and J calls come from that table; the DNA yielded D and trimming. The data contain roughly 300,000 clones, 80% to 90% of them singletons. This clone was detected only once. The chain links TRBV5-4 to TRBJ2-7; D gene unclear. The receptor was isolated from a man aged 18-30 years who had recovered from COVID-19. Specimen: peripheral blood. In DNA, the CDR3 is TGTGCCAGCAGCTCCTATACCTACGAGCAGTACTTC. This sequence encodes CASSSYTYEQYF.